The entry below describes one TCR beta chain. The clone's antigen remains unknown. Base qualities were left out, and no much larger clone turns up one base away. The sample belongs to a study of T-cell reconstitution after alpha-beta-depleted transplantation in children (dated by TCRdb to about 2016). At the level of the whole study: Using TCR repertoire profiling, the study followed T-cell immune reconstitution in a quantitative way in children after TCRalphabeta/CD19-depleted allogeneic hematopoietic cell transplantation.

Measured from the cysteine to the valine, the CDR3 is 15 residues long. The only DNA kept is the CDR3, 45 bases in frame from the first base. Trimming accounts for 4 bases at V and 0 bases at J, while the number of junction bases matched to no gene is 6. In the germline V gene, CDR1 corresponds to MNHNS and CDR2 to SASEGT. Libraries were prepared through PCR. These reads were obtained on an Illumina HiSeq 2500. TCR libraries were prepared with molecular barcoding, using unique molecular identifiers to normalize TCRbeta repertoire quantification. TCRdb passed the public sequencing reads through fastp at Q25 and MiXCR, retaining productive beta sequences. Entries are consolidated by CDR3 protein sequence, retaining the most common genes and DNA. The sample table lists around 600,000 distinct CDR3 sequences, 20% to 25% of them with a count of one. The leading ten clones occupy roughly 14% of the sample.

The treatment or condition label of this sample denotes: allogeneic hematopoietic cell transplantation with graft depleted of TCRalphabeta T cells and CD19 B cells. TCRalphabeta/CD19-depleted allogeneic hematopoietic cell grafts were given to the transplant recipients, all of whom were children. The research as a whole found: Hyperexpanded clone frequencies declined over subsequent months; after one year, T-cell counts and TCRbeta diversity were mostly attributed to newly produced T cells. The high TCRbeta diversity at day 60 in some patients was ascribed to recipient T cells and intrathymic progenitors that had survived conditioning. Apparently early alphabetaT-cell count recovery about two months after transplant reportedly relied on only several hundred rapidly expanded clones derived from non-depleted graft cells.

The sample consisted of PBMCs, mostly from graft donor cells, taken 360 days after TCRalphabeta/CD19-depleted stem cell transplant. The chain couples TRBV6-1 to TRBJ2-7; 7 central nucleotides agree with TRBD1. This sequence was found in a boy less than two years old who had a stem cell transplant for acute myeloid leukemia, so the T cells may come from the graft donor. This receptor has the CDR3 CASSANRGPSYEQYV. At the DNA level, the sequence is TGTGCCAGCAGTGCAAACAGGGGACCCTCCTACGAGCAGTACGTC.